A single sample is the source of the 22 T cell receptor beta chains below, sequenced in a study of blood T cell repertoires in COVID-19. Clones were sequenced by immunoSEQ multiplex PCR, and TCRdb holds only the in-frame ones, with some missing. The sample contains a few hundred thousand clones, 80% to 90% of which appear only once. Sequenced sample: peripheral blood. The receptors were sampled from a man aged 50-59 years with active or convalescent COVID-19.

This clone was seen just once. A junction boundary mismatches the germline segment, possibly from a read error. This rearrangement joins TRBV3-1 (or the pseudogene TRBV3-2) to TRBJ1-4; D is uncertain. This CDR3 is built from 14 residues. Germline assignment: CDR1 LGHDT and CDR2 YNNKEL (reference sequence). CDR3 DNA: TGTGCCAGCAGCAAAGACGGAACTAATGAAAAACTGTTTTTT. Its protein is CASSKDGTNEKLFF.

As for this clone: A junction boundary mismatches the germline segment, possibly from a read error. This chain links TRBV6-4 with TRBJ2-7; 9 positions match TRBD1. The CDR3 consists of 14 residues. CDR1 and CDR2 from the germline V gene are MRHNA and SNTAGT. The CDR3 DNA reads TGTGCCAGCAGCCGATGGGACAGGGCCGAATCCCCACCGTTC. This encodes CASSRWDRAESPPF.

This clone is a singleton in its sample. The rearrangement uses TRBV2 and TRBJ2-6, with TRBD1 matching 11 bases. J lost 2 bases, V lost 7 bases, and 4 bases had no gene match. CDR1 and CDR2 (germline): SNHLY, FYNNEI. This CDR3 spans 16 amino acids. The CDR3 DNA follows: TGTGCCAGCAACTCGGGACAGGGGGCTGGGGCCAACGTCCTGACTTTC. Its translation is CASNSGQGAGANVLTF.

V is TRBV21-1 and J is TRBJ2-7; TRBD2, as called in the table, went unchecked against the DNA. TRBV21-1 is classified as a pseudogene. The CDR3 totals 16 residues. In DNA, the CDR3 is TGTGCCAGCAGCAAAGTTGCACCCGGGAGGGCCTACGAGCAGTACTTC. Translation: CASSKVAPGRAYEQYF.

The chain has TRBV10-1 and TRBJ2-5; D is possibly TRBD2 (6 bases). From germline, CDR1 is WNHNN and CDR2 SYGVQD (reference sequence). V lost 7 bases to trimming and J lost 1 base, with 16 bases between them. This CDR3 is 15 amino acids long. The CDR3 is CASKRASQSQETQYF. In DNA, the CDR3 is TGCGCCAGCAAGCGGGCCAGTCAGAGCCAAGAGACCCAGTACTTC.

The chain recombines TRBV11-3 with TRBJ2-1, with TRBD2 as a possible D gene (5 bases). The CDR3 covers 15 residues. The germline V and J ends were trimmed by 0 bases and 2 bases, with 8 bases remaining between them. Per germline, CDR1 SGHNT and CDR2 YENEEA. CDR3 in amino acids: CASSLDGGPYNEQFF. DNA for the CDR3: TGTGCCAGCAGCTTAGATGGCGGGCCCTACAATGAGCAGTTCTTC.

The rearrangement joins TRBV27 to TRBJ1-2; perhaps TRBD1 as D (5 bases). V lost 6 bases and J 8 bases, leaving 16 bases between the germline ends. This CDR3 spans 13 amino acids. Looked up from germline, CDR1 is MNHEY and CDR2 is SMNVEV (reference sequence). CDR3 loop: CASSPWSGVGYTF. Here the CDR3 DNA reads TGTGCCAGCAGCCCGTGGTCGGGGGTGGGCTACACCTTC.

The CDR3 bases are TGTGCCAGCAGCACTAGCGGGGGGCCCGCCGTTACAGATACGCAGTATTTT. Protein: CASSTSGGPAVTDTQYF. The chain carries TRBV7-9 and TRBJ2-3; TRBD2 agrees at 12 bases. CDR3 length equals 17 residues. Losses at the gene ends were 5 bases for V and 3 bases for J; bases not matched to a gene: 9. Germline V gene data show CDR1 as SEHNR and CDR2 as FQNEAQ (reference sequence).

This clone was seen a handful of times. The chain carries TRBV9 and TRBJ2-1; TRBD1 matches at 9 bases. The germline gives CDR1 SGDLS, CDR2 YYNGEE. This CDR3 is built from 17 residues. Trimming at V came to 1 base and at J to 2 bases, leaving 7 bases not matched to a gene. The CDR3 DNA reads as TGTGCCAGCAGCGTATCCCCCACAGGGGGCACCTACAATGAGCAGTTCTTC. It specifies CASSVSPTGGTYNEQFF. Full variable domain (rest looked up from reference TRBV9 and TRBJ2-1): DSGVTQTPKHLITATGQRVTLRCSPRSGDLSVYWYQQSLDQGLQFLIQYYNGEERAKGNILERFSAQQFPDLHSELNLSSLELGDSALYFCASSVSPTGGTYNEQFFGPGTRLTVL.

V is TRBV28 and J is TRBJ2-1; D remains unclear. Germline V gives CDR1 MDHEN, CDR2 SYDVKM. Between the trimmed V and J ends, which lost 7 bases and 0 bases, there was a span of 7 bases. The CDR3 has 13 residues. CDR3 region: CASTASSYNEQFF. In DNA, the CDR3 is TGTGCCAGCACCGCGAGCTCCTACAATGAGCAGTTCTTC.

The chain couples TRBV28 to TRBJ2-7, with TRBD1 identical over 10 bases. CDR3 length: 14 residues. The V segment lost 5 bases and the J segment 3 bases; nucleotides outside the gene matches: 4. CDR1 is MDHEN and CDR2 is SYDVKM in the germline V gene. Here the CDR3 reads CASSRQGAVYEQYF. CDR3 DNA sequence: TGTGCCAGCAGTCGACAGGGGGCAGTCTACGAGCAGTACTTC.

The chain uses TRBV18 and TRBJ1-1; D is perhaps TRBD1 (5 bases). The CDR3 extends over 16 amino acids. Per the germline V gene, CDR1 is KGHSH and CDR2 is LQKENI. Between the trimmed V and J ends, which lost 3 bases and 6 bases, there was a span of 20 bases. The CDR3 is CASSPRTVGQGAEAFF. CDR3 coding DNA: TGTGCCAGCTCACCCCGGACGGTAGGCCAGGGCGCTGAAGCTTTCTTT.

This clone has only one observation. The J gene is TRBJ1-1, the V gene TRBV12-3 or TRBV12-4; tentatively, D is TRBD1 (5 bases). V was clipped by 4 bases and J by 3 bases, with 6 bases between them. The CDR3 runs to 12 residues. CDR3 in amino acids: CASSWGDTEAFF. As DNA, the CDR3 is TGTGCCAGCAGTTGGGGGGACACTGAAGCTTTCTTT.

J is TRBJ1-4 and V is TRBV5-8; D possibly corresponds to TRBD1 (6 bases). Germline V gene sequence: CDR1 SGHTS, CDR2 YDEGEE. The V end lost 4 bases, the J end lost 0 bases, and 13 bases lay between the germline ends. The length of the CDR3 is 16 residues. For the CDR3, the DNA is TGTGCCAGCAGCCCGGGACACGCTGCAACTAATGAAAAACTGTTTTTT. Residues: CASSPGHAATNEKLFF.

In its sample, this clone was seen a few times. This chain links TRBV20-1 with TRBJ2-5; the match to TRBD1 covers 8 bases. The CDR3 is 15 residues long. V lost 3 bases, J lost 5 bases, and 11 bases stayed unmatched. Germline CDR1 is DFQATT and CDR2 is SNEGSKA (reference sequence). The CDR3 loop is CSASTLRGRKETQYF. As DNA, the CDR3 is TGCAGTGCTAGTACTCTCAGGGGGCGGAAGGAGACCCAGTACTTC.

This clone was detected only once. The CDR3, as DNA: TGTGCCAGCAGCTTCCCAGGCCGTACTAGCGGGAATGACAATGAGCAGTTCTTC. This gives the protein CASSFPGRTSGNDNEQFF. The chain has TRBV5-4 and TRBJ2-1, with TRBD2 identical over 10 bases. Germline V lookup: CDR1 SGHNT, CDR2 YYREEE (reference sequence). This CDR3 spans 18 amino acids. After removal of 2 bases from V and 5 bases from J, the junction contained 13 bases not matched to a gene.

As DNA, the CDR3 is TGTGCCAGCTACTCGGGGGGGGCGGGACAAGAGACCCAGTACTTC. This encodes CASYSGGAGQETQYF. The chain joins TRBV28 to TRBJ2-5; TRBD2 matches 8 bases. CDR1 MDHEN and CDR2 SYDVKM come from the germline V gene. This CDR3 spans 15 amino acids. After removal of 8 bases from V and 2 bases from J, the junction contained 10 bases not matched to a gene.

This rearrangement joins TRBV11-2 to TRBJ1-3; D perhaps matches TRBD1 (6 bases). The CDR3 has 15 amino acids. Germline V gene sequence: CDR1 SGHAT, CDR2 FQNNGV. Trimming shortened V by 5 bases and J by 0 bases, and 11 bases separated the two germline ends. CDR3 protein: CASSPDSNSGNTIYF. For the CDR3, the DNA is TGTGCCAGCAGCCCGGACAGTAACTCTGGAAACACCATATATTTT.

V gene TRBV29-1 combines with J gene TRBJ1-2, with TRBD1 matching 7 bases. This CDR3 comprises 12 residues. V dropped 3 bases and J dropped 8; count of bases not matched to a gene: 6. Germline V gene data show CDR1 as SQVTM and CDR2 as ANQGSEA. The CDR3 nucleotides are TGCAGCGTTGATCGAGGGGGCGAAGGCTACACCTTC. Protein sequence: CSVDRGGEGYTF.

The chain uses TRBV6-1 and TRBJ1-2; the D is unclear. The CDR3 spans 12 residues. Looked up from germline, CDR1 is MNHNS and CDR2 is SASEGT. Trimming cost V 2 bases and J 2 bases, with 3 bases left between them. The CDR3 here is CASSEQNYGYTF. CDR3 bases: TGTGCCAGCAGTGAACAGAACTATGGCTACACCTTC.

J is TRBJ1-2 and V is TRBV10-3; 12 bases fit TRBD1. The CDR3 has 16 amino acids. Germline V gene lookup returns CDR1 ENHRY and CDR2 SYGVKD. Germline trimming cut 5 bases from V and 5 bases from J; bases unmatched to any gene: 9. This chain's CDR3 is CAISKSGTGGNYGYTF. CDR3 DNA sequence: TGTGCCATCAGTAAATCCGGGACAGGGGGCAATTATGGCTACACCTTC.

The chain employs TRBV28 and TRBJ1-5; D gene unclear. Trimming shortened V by 10 bases and J by 4 bases, and 11 bases separated the two germline ends. Germline V CDR1 and CDR2: MDHEN, SYDVKM. The CDR3 covers 12 residues. CDR3 nucleotide sequence: TGTGCCACCCTGTCCCTGAATCAGCCCCAGCATTTT. It is translated as CATLSLNQPQHF.